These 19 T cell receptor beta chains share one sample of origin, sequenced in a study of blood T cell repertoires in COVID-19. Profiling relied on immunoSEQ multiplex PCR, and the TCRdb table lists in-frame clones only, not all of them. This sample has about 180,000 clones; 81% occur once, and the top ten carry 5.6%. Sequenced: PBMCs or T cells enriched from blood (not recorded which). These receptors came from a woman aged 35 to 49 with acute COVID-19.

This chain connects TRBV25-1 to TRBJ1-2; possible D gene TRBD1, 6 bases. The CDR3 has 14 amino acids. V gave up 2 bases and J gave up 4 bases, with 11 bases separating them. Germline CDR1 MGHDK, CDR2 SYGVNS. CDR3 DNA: TGTGCCAGCAGTGAAGAAAGGACAGCCTATGGCTACACCTTC. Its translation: CASSEERTAYGYTF.

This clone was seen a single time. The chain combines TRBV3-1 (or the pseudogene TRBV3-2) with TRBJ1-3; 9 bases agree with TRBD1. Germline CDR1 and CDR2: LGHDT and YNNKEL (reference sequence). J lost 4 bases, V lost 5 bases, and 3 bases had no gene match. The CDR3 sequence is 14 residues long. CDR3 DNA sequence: TGTGCCAGCAGCGCACAGGGGGCCGGAAACACCATATATTTT. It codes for CASSAQGAGNTIYF.

As DNA, the CDR3 is TGTGCCTGGATTGGTGGACTAGCGAGGTATCAGTTCTTC. Its protein product is CAWIGGLARYQFF. The chain uses TRBV30 and TRBJ2-1; TRBD2 aligns across 9 bases. V lost 4 bases to trimming and J lost 13 bases; unmatched junction nucleotides: 11. The germline V gene encodes CDR1 GTSNPN and CDR2 SVGIG (reference sequence). This CDR3 has 13 amino acids.

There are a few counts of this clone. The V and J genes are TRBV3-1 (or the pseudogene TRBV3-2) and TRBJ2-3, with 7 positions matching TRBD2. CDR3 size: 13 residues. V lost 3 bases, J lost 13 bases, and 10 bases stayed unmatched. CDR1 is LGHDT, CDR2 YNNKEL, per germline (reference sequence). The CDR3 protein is CASSHYSGGLEYF. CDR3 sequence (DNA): TGTGCCAGCAGCCACTACTCGGGGGGATTGGAGTATTTT.

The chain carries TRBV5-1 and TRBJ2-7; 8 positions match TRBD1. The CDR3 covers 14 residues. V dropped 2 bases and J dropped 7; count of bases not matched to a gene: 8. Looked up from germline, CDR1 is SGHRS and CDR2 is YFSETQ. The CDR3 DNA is TGCGCCAGCAGCTTCGGCCAGGGGGCGCGGGAGCAGTACTTC. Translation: CASSFGQGAREQYF.

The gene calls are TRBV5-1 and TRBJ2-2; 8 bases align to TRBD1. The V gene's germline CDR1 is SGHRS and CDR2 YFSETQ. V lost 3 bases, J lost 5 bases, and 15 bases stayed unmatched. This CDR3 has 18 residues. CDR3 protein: CASSSELGQGLGTGELFF. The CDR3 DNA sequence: TGCGCCAGCAGCTCTGAGCTAGGACAGGGCTTGGGAACCGGGGAGCTGTTTTTT.

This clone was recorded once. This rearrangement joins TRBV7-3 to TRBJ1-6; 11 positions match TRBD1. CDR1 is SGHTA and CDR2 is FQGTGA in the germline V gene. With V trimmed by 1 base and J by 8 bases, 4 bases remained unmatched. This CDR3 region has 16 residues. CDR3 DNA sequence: TGTGCCAGCAGCTTAAGCGGGACAGGGGGAGATTCACCCCTCCACTTT. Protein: CASSLSGTGGDSPLHF.

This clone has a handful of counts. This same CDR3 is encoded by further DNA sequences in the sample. The CDR3 DNA is TGCAGCGTTGAAGCCTCCACAGATACGCAGTATTTT. This sequence encodes CSVEASTDTQYF. This chain links TRBV29-1 with TRBJ2-3; D is unresolved. The CDR3 has 12 amino acids. V was shortened by 1 base and J by 2 bases, with 4 bases between the two germline ends. The germline gives CDR1 SQVTM, CDR2 ANQGSEA.

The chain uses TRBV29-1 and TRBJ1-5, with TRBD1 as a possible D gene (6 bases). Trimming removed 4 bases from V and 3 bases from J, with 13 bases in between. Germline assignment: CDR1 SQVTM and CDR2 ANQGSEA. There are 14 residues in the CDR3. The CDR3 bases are TGCAGCGTTGCCACCGACAGGACCAATCAGCCCCAGCATTTT. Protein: CSVATDRTNQPQHF.

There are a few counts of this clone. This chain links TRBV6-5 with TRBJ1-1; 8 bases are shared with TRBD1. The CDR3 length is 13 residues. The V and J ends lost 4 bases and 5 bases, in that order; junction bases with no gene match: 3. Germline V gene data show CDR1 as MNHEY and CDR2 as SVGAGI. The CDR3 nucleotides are TGTGCCAGCAGTTCAGGGGGCGGGACTGAAGCTTTCTTT. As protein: CASSSGGGTEAFF.

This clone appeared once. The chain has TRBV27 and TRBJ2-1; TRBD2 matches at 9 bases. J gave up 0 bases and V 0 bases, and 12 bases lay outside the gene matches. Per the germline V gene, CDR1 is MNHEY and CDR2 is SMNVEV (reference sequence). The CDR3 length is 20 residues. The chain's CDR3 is CASSLSRAGGFLSSYNEQFF. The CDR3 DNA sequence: TGTGCCAGCAGTTTATCAAGGGCGGGAGGGTTCCTGAGCTCCTACAATGAGCAGTTCTTC.

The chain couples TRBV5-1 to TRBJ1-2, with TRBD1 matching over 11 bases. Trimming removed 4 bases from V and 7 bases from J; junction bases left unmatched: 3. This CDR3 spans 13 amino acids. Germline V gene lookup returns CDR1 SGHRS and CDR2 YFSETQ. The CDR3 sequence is CASSPGQGGGYTF. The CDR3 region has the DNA TGCGCCAGCAGCCCGGGACAGGGGGGTGGCTACACCTTC.

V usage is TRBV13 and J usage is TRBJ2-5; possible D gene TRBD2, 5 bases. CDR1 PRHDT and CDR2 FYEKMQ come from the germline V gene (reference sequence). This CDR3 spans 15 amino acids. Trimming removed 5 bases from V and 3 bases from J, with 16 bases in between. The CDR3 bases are TGTGCCAGCAGCGCCGGTACTAGAGGAGAAGAGACCCAGTACTTC. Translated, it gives CASSAGTRGEETQYF.

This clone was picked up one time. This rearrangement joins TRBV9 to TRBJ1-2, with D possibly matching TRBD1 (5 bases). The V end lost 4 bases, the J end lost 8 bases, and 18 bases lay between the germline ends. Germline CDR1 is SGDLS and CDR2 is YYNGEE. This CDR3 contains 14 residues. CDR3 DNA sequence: TGTGCCAGCAGCTCTGAGGACAAGTCTGAAGGCTACACCTTC. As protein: CASSSEDKSEGYTF.

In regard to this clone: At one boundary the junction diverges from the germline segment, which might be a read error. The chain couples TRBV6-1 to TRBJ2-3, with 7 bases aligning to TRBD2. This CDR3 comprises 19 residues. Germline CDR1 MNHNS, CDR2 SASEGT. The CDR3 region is CASSEDDGGNSFRIPPLIF. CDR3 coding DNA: TGTGCCAGCAGTGAAGACGACGGGGGGAATTCCTTTCGAATACCGCCACTCATTTTT.

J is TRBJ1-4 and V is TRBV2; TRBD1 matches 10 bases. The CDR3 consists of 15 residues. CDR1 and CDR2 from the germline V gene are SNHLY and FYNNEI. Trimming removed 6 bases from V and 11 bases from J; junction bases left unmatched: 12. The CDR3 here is CASSPTGQGVGKLFF. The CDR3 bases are TGTGCCAGCAGCCCTACTGGACAGGGGGTAGGGAAACTGTTTTTT.

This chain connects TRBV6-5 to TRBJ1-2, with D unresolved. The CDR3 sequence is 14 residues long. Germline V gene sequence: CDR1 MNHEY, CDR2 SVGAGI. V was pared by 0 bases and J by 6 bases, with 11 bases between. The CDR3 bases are TGTGCCAGCAGTTACTCTTCCGTGTCCCATGGCTACACCTTC. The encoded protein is CASSYSSVSHGYTF.

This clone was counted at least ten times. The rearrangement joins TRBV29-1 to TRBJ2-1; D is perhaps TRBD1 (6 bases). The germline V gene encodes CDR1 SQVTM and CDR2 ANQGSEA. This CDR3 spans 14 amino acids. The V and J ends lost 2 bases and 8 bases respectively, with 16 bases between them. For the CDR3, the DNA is TGCAGCGTTGAAAACACAAACAGGGTTGATGAGCAGTTCTTC. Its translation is CSVENTNRVDEQFF.

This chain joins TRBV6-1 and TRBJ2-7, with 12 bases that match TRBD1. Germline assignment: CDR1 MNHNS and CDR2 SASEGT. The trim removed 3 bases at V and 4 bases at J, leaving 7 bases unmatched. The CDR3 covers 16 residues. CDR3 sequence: CASSDPGQGARYEQYF. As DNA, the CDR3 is TGTGCCAGCAGTGACCCGGGACAGGGGGCGCGTTACGAGCAGTACTTC.